This T cell receptor beta chain appears in the sequencing data of a study of beta chain features in type 1 diabetes. Findings and caveats of the study: For Type 1 diabetes patients, all four CD4+ subsets carried TCRB CDR3s that were moderately but significantly shorter.

The CDR3 consists of 18 residues. Germline CDR1 and CDR2: SGHRS and YFSETQ. V shed 4 bases and J shed 0 bases, with 17 bases lying between them. Reverse transcribing all isolated RNA meant expressed TCRB transcripts were sequenced. The assay was immunoSEQ multiplex PCR, and TCRdb's table has in-frame clones only and misses some. Altogether about 370,000 clones are present, 8% to 10% being singletons, with the ten largest covering about 0.6%. This clone was found many times. Antigen: not known. The clonotype comes from a man under 40 with type 1 diabetes. The V gene is TRBV5-1, the J gene TRBJ2-6, with D perhaps matching TRBD1 (6 bases). Sequencing was done on a sample of central memory CD4+ T cells from blood. The CDR3 DNA sequence: TGCGCCAGCAGCGTTCGACAGGCCTTCGGCTCTGGGGCCAACGTCCTGACTTTC. The encoded protein is CASSVRQAFGSGANVLTF.